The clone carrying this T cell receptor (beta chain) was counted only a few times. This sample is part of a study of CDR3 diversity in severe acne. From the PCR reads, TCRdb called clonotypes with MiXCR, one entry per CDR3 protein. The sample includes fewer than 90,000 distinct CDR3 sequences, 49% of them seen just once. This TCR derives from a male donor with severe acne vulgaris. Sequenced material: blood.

CDR3 amino acids: CASSGGLAGSYEQYF. DNA of the CDR3: TGTGCCAGCAGCGGGGGACTAGCGGGGTCCTACGAGCAGTACTTC. The V call is TRBV12-3 or TRBV12-4, the J call TRBJ2-7; TRBD2 matches 13 bases. The CDR3 loop spans 15 amino acids. V lost 6 bases, J lost 1 base, and 3 bases stayed unmatched.